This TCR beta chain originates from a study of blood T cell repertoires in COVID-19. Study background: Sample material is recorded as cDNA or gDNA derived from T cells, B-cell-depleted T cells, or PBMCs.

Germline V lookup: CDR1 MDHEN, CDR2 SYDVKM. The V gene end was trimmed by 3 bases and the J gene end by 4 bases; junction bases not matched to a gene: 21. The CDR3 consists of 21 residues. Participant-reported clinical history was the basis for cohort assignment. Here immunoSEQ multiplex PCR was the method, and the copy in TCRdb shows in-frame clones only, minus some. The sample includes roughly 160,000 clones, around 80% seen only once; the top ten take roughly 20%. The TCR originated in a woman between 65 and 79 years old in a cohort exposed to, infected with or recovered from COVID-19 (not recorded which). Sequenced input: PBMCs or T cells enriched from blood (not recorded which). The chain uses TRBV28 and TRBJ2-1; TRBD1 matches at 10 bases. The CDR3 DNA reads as TGTGCCAGCAGTTTCCCCGGGACAGGGGATCTCGCCACCTCCGGTTACAATGAGCAGTTCTTC. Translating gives CASSFPGTGDLATSGYNEQFF.